Below are 8 T cell receptor beta chains sequenced from a single sample in a study of T-cell reconstitution after alpha-beta-depleted transplantation in children. Preparation of the TCRbeta library used unique molecular identifiers. One entry per CDR3 protein, called by TCRdb with MiXCR from the PCR reads. Of nearly 550,000 distinct CDR3 sequences listed, roughly 18% were seen once; the top ten hold more than 2.5%. The sequences come from PBMCs from the stem cell graft donor, collected from the stem cell graft. The source is a human donor who donated a stem cell graft to a child with acute lymphoblastic leukemia.

V is TRBV5-1 and J is TRBJ2-7, with D hard to call. This CDR3 comprises 13 residues. Germline V lookup: CDR1 SGHRS, CDR2 YFSETQ. The ends were cut back, 4 bases at V and 2 bases at J, with 10 bases in the middle. CDR3 in DNA: TGCGCCAGCAGCCGTGGTGACGCCTACGAGCAGTACTTC. Protein product: CASSRGDAYEQYF.

This clonotype was seen only a few times. The chain carries TRBV11-2 and TRBJ2-1; 7 nucleotides align to TRBD1. Germline trimming cut 3 bases from V and 10 bases from J; bases unmatched to any gene: 15. The CDR3 has 16 residues. Germline lookup yields CDR1 SGHAT and CDR2 FQNNGV. The CDR3 DNA sequence: TGTGCCAGCAGCTTCGGGTTATTTGAGGGGGCGCGGGAGCAGTTCTTC. This gives the protein CASSFGLFEGAREQFF.

This clonotype occurred a few times. The rearrangement links TRBV20-1 to TRBJ2-3, with D tentatively TRBD2 (6 bases). The CDR3 sequence is 14 residues long. Trimming stripped 6 bases from V and 2 bases from J, with 15 bases between. Germline CDR1 reads DFQATT; CDR2 reads SNEGSKA (reference sequence). The CDR3 region is CSARTIPDTDTQYF. CDR3 nucleotides: TGCAGTGCCCGGACTATTCCCGACACAGATACGCAGTATTTT.

This clonotype has only a few counts. The rearrangement joins TRBV5-1 to TRBJ2-3; unclear D gene. The CDR3 runs to 14 residues. From germline, CDR1 is SGHRS and CDR2 YFSETQ. Between the trimmed V and J ends, which lost 4 bases and 2 bases, there was a span of 11 bases. The CDR3 loop is CASSTKGVTDTQYF. Here the CDR3 DNA reads TGCGCCAGCAGCACTAAGGGCGTCACAGATACGCAGTATTTT. Supplemented by reference TRBV5-1 and TRBJ2-3, the full variable domain reads KAGVTQTPRYLIKTRGQQVTLSCSPISGHRSVSWYQQTPGQGLQFLFEYFSETQRNKGNFPGRFSGRQFSNSRSEMNVSTLELGDSALYLCASSTKGVTDTQYFGPGTRLTVL.

This rearrangement joins TRBV25-1 to TRBJ1-5; no clear D gene. Per the germline V gene, CDR1 is MGHDK and CDR2 is SYGVNS. The CDR3 runs 12 residues. V was trimmed by 2 bases and J by 6 bases, leaving 5 bases between them. In DNA, the CDR3 is TGTGCCAGCAGTGAACCGGGTCAGCCCCAGCATTTT. Translation gives CASSEPGQPQHF. The complete variable domain, with remaining parts taken from reference TRBV25-1 and TRBJ1-5, reads EADIYQTPRYLVIGTGKKITLECSQTMGHDKMYWYQQDPGMELHLIHYSYGVNSTEKGDLSSESTVSRIRTEHFPLTLESARPSHTSQYLCASSEPGQPQHFGDGTRLSIL.

The genes are TRBV29-1 and TRBJ2-1, with D tentatively TRBD2 (6 bases). This CDR3 comprises 16 residues. V was clipped by 1 base and J by 2 bases, with 15 bases between them. The germline gives CDR1 SQVTM, CDR2 ANQGSEA. The CDR3 reads CSVEGLVAAPYNEQFF. CDR3 DNA sequence: TGCAGCGTTGAAGGCCTCGTAGCGGCCCCCTACAATGAGCAGTTCTTC.

J is TRBJ1-2 and V is TRBV4-1; 8 bases map to TRBD1. Germline-derived CDR1 and CDR2 are MGHRA and YSYEKL. Trimming took 2 bases from V and 4 from J; bases not matched to a gene: 3. This CDR3 region has 14 residues. DNA for the CDR3: TGCGCCAGCAGCCAAAGAGACAGGGGCTATGGCTACACCTTC. Translating gives CASSQRDRGYGYTF.

This chain uses TRBV9 with TRBJ1-2; tentative D call: TRBD1 (6 bases). The CDR3 length is 15 residues. Trimming stripped 4 bases from V and 4 bases from J, with 17 bases between. The germline CDR1 and CDR2 sequences are SGDLS and YYNGEE. The CDR3 sequence: CASSPPAQGTYGYTF. CDR3 DNA: TGTGCCAGCAGCCCTCCTGCACAGGGAACCTATGGCTACACCTTC.